This T cell receptor beta chain originates from a study of monozygotic twins with inflammatory bowel disease. Each donor supplied around 2.5 ml of blood. Each sample had eight separate cDNA synthesis reactions. TCRdb processed the 5' RACE reads again and assigns one entry to each CDR3 protein, with no DNA. This listing includes fewer than 550,000 distinct CDR3 sequences. CDR3 size: 20 residues. Looked up from germline, CDR1 is SGHAT and CDR2 is FQDESV (reference sequence). What was sequenced was blood. This TCR came from a human donor with ulcerative colitis or Crohn's disease, or a healthy co-twin of an affected twin (not recorded which). The gene calls are TRBV11-1 and TRBJ2-1; TCRdb names TRBD2, which stays unverified in the absence of DNA. CDR3 amino acids: CASSSRRLAGIPGSYNEQFF.